This section outlines one T cell receptor (beta chain) sequence together with its context. CDR3 length equals 15 residues. The V end was cut by 5 bases, the J end by 4 bases, with 12 bases between. From germline, CDR1 is MNHNS and CDR2 SASEGT. This table comes from immunoSEQ multiplex PCR, and its TCRdb copy is limited to in-frame clones, with some not included. This sample has nearly 100,000 clones, with approximately 90% found just once. The sample belongs to a study of graft-versus-host responses after intestinal transplantation. The origin of this receptor is a human patient who received an intestinal transplant, so some T cells may come from the graft donor. The chain combines TRBV6-1 with TRBJ2-6; D is undetermined. The sample here was PBMCs, taken approximately 420 days after intestinal transplant. CDR3 nucleotides: TGTGCCAGCAGTAACCGCCAGGCCGGGGCCAACGTCCTGACTTTC. It encodes CASSNRQAGANVLTF.